The 30 T cell receptor beta chains listed next were all sequenced from one sample in a study of blood T cell repertoires in COVID-19. The data were produced by immunoSEQ multiplex PCR, yet TCRdb's version contains in-frame clones alone and is incomplete. The sample lists 55,000 to 75,000 clones, around four fifths seen once, with 9.7% in the top ten. What was sequenced was peripheral blood. These receptors all come from a human donor in a cohort sampled during active COVID-19.

The rearrangement links TRBV28 to TRBJ1-2; no clear D gene. The V end lost 5 bases, the J end lost 0 bases, and 19 bases lay between the germline ends. Germline V gives CDR1 MDHEN, CDR2 SYDVKM. The length of the CDR3 is 17 residues. The CDR3 region is CASSEPRPALTNYGYTF. The CDR3 nucleotides are TGTGCCAGCAGTGAGCCCAGGCCAGCTCTTACTAACTATGGCTACACCTTC.

The gene calls are TRBV5-5 and TRBJ2-7; TRBD2 agrees at 8 bases. Germline CDR1 and CDR2: SGHKS and YYEKEE (reference sequence). The CDR3 loop spans 14 amino acids. After removal of 4 bases from V and 4 bases from J, the junction contained 7 bases not matched to a gene. The CDR3 reads CASSLIAGTYEQYF. In nucleotides, the CDR3 is TGTGCCAGCAGCCTAATAGCGGGAACATACGAGCAGTACTTC.

The V and J genes are TRBV28 and TRBJ1-2; 7 nucleotides match TRBD1. The CDR3 loop spans 13 amino acids. The V segment lost 6 bases and the J segment 2 bases; nucleotides outside the gene matches: 3. Germline assignment: CDR1 MDHEN and CDR2 SYDVKM. CDR3 in amino acids: CASSDRENYGYTF. The CDR3 DNA reads as TGTGCCAGCAGCGACAGGGAAAACTATGGCTACACCTTC.

This clone was counted only a few times. This rearrangement joins TRBV3-1 (or the pseudogene TRBV3-2) to TRBJ1-2; possible D gene TRBD1, 5 bases. Germline V lookup: CDR1 LGHDT, CDR2 YNNKEL (reference sequence). This CDR3 contains 18 residues. V shed 3 bases and J shed 6 bases, with 26 bases lying between them. CDR3 in DNA: TGTGCCAGCAGCCAGGGAACCAACAGGCCCACGGCTCAACATGGCTACACCTTC. Amino acids: CASSQGTNRPTAQHGYTF.

The chain's CDR3 is CASSPGQGVYGYTF. CDR3 bases: TGTGCCAGCAGTCCCGGACAGGGCGTATATGGCTACACCTTC. V is TRBV7-2 and J is TRBJ1-2; 8 bases map to TRBD1. The CDR3 has 14 residues. In germline, CDR1 is SGHTA, CDR2 FQGNSA. V lost 6 bases, J lost 5 bases, and 8 bases stayed unmatched. The whole variable domain, remainder taken from reference TRBV7-2 and TRBJ1-2, is GAGVSQSPSNKVTEKGKDVELRCDPISGHTALYWYRQSLGQGLEFLIYFQGNSAPDKSGLPSDRFSAERTGGSVSTLTIQRTQQEDSAVYLCASSPGQGVYGYTFGSGTRLTVV.

This rearrangement joins TRBV6-5 to TRBJ2-7, with a tentative D call TRBD2 (6 bases). Between the trimmed V and J ends, which lost 6 bases and 3 bases, there was a span of 15 bases. From germline, CDR1 is MNHEY and CDR2 SVGAGI. This CDR3 region has 14 residues. CDR3 amino acids: CASSGGASIYEQYF. The CDR3 DNA sequence: TGTGCCAGCAGCGGGGGTGCTTCTATCTACGAGCAGTACTTC.

The rearrangement uses TRBV18 and TRBJ2-3; 10 bases are shared with TRBD2. The length of the CDR3 is 18 residues. J gave up 0 bases and V 3 bases, and 9 bases lay outside the gene matches. Germline CDR1 and CDR2: KGHSH and LQKENI. CDR3 in DNA: TGTGCCAGCTCACCCATGCCGCCTAGCGGGAGAAGCACAGATACGCAGTATTTT. It encodes CASSPMPPSGRSTDTQYF.

V usage is TRBV11-3 and J usage is TRBJ2-3, with 13 bases that match TRBD2. Germline V lookup: CDR1 SGHNT, CDR2 YENEEA. The CDR3 is 16 amino acids. V shed 5 bases, J shed 4 bases, and the junction held 6 bases outside the gene matches. The CDR3 is CASSHRLAGGPDTQYF. The CDR3 DNA is TGTGCCAGCAGCCACCGACTAGCGGGAGGCCCAGATACGCAGTATTTT.

The chain uses TRBV20-1 and TRBJ2-7; 8 bases match TRBD2. CDR1 is DFQATT and CDR2 is SNEGSKA in the germline V gene (reference sequence). With 3 bases clipped from V and 6 bases from J, the junction kept 1 base outside the gene matches. CDR3 length: 11 residues. The CDR3 region has the DNA TGCAGTGCTAGCCGGGAGGGCGAGCAGTACTTC. Translated: CSASREGEQYF.

The chain carries TRBV15 and TRBJ2-1; 9 nucleotides match TRBD2. The J segment lost 8 bases and the V segment lost 5 bases, leaving 10 bases of the junction unmatched. The CDR3 is 15 amino acids. Germline loops: CDR1 LNHNV, CDR2 YYDKDF (reference sequence). As DNA, the CDR3 is TGTGCCACCAGCGGGGAGGGCGGGAGGGTCCATGAGCAGTTCTTC. This sequence encodes CATSGEGGRVHEQFF.

The chain combines TRBV29-1 with TRBJ2-5, with D maybe TRBD2 (5 bases). Trimming removed 6 bases from V and 2 bases from J, with 10 bases in between. The CDR3 covers 12 residues. Germline V gives CDR1 SQVTM, CDR2 ANQGSEA. The CDR3 DNA is TGCAGCGTGCGGGTAAATCAAGAGACCCAGTACTTC. It translates to CSVRVNQETQYF. Full variable domain (rest looked up from reference TRBV29-1 and TRBJ2-5): SAVISQKPSRDICQRGTSLTIQCQVDSQVTMMFWYRQQPGQSLTLIATANQGSEATYESGFVIDKFPISRPNLTFSTLTVSNMSPEDSSIYLCSVRVNQETQYFGPGTRLLVL.

In DNA form, the CDR3 reads TGTGCCAGCCGGACAGGGGCGGGATACGAGCAGTACTTC. Its protein is CASRTGAGYEQYF. This rearrangement joins TRBV27 to TRBJ2-7; 9 nucleotides agree with TRBD1. In germline, CDR1 is MNHEY, CDR2 SMNVEV (reference sequence). This CDR3 region has 13 residues. Trimming removed 8 bases from V and 4 bases from J; junction bases left unmatched: 6.

The chain joins TRBV4-1 to TRBJ2-3, with no clear D. Trimming removed 0 bases from V and 2 bases from J, with 9 bases in between. From germline, CDR1 is MGHRA and CDR2 YSYEKL. This CDR3 comprises 15 residues. CDR3 nucleotides: TGCGCCAGCAGCCAAGAAAGCTCCCTCACAGATACGCAGTATTTT. Its protein product is CASSQESSLTDTQYF.

A single count supports this clone. V gene TRBV6-5 combines with J gene TRBJ1-4; the match to TRBD1 covers 9 bases. The CDR3 covers 15 residues. CDR1 and CDR2 from the germline V gene are MNHEY and SVGAGI. Trimming at V came to 6 bases and at J to 1 base, leaving 3 bases not matched to a gene. The DNA for the CDR3 is TGTGCCAGCAGGGACAGGGGTGGAACTAATGAAAAACTGTTTTTT. This gives the protein CASRDRGGTNEKLFF.

CDR3: CASSLVAGGNQPQHF. In DNA form, the CDR3 reads TGTGCCAGCAGCTTAGTGGCGGGTGGAAATCAGCCCCAGCATTTT. The chain employs TRBV7-2 and TRBJ1-5; no clear D. The length of the CDR3 is 15 residues. V lost 1 base and J 4 bases, leaving 11 bases between the germline ends. The germline V gene has CDR1 SGHTA and CDR2 FQGNSA.

The CDR3 sequence: CASSQAGQGTEAFF. DNA of the CDR3: TGTGCCAGCAGCCAAGCCGGACAGGGCACTGAAGCTTTCTTT. This chain connects TRBV3-1 (or the pseudogene TRBV3-2) to TRBJ1-1; 8 nucleotides line up with TRBD1. Germline V lookup: CDR1 LGHDT, CDR2 YNNKEL (reference sequence). This CDR3 has 14 residues. The junction had 2 bases not matched to a gene; V was cut back by 1 base and J by 4 bases.

V and J are TRBV28 and TRBJ2-5; D uncertain. The CDR3 has 10 residues. The germline CDR1 and CDR2 sequences are MDHEN and SYDVKM. Trimming removed 8 bases at V and 9 bases at J, with 10 bases between. CDR3 DNA sequence: TGTGCCAGCGGCCGCACCCCCCAGTACTTC. Translation gives CASGRTPQYF.

V is TRBV4-1 and J is TRBJ1-2; the match to TRBD1 covers 7 bases. The ends lost 6 bases at V and 7 bases at J; junction bases unmatched: 20. Germline values: CDR1 MGHRA, CDR2 YSYEKL. The CDR3 is made up of 17 amino acids. In DNA form, the CDR3 reads TGCGCCAGCAGTCCCGGACAGGTCGGAGACACGTCTAGTGGCTACACCTTC. It yields the protein CASSPGQVGDTSSGYTF.

The gene calls are TRBV7-2 and TRBJ2-3, with TRBD2 matching over 9 bases. The germline gives CDR1 SGHTA, CDR2 FQGNSA. This CDR3 spans 18 amino acids. V dropped 4 bases and J dropped 1; count of bases not matched to a gene: 12. The CDR3 loop reads CASSSIPLAGRRTDTQYF. DNA for the CDR3: TGTGCCAGCAGCTCCATCCCGCTAGCGGGAAGACGCACAGATACGCAGTATTTT.

This clone has just a few counts. This chain uses TRBV7-8 with TRBJ1-3; 7 positions agree with TRBD1. CDR3 size: 16 residues. Trimming took 4 bases from V and 1 from J; bases not matched to a gene: 7. CDR1 is SGHVS and CDR2 is FQNEAQ in the germline V gene. The CDR3: CASSSDRSISGNTIYF. The CDR3 coding sequence is TGTGCCAGCAGCTCGGACAGGTCGATTTCTGGAAACACCATATATTTT.

V gene TRBV19 combines with J gene TRBJ2-2; tentatively, D is TRBD1 (5 bases). V lost 4 bases and J lost 6, with 9 bases in between. The CDR3 sequence is 13 residues long. The V gene's germline CDR1 is LNHDA and CDR2 SQIVND (reference sequence). This chain's CDR3 is CASSTTVAGELFF. The CDR3 DNA sequence: TGTGCCAGTAGTACGACAGTGGCCGGGGAGCTGTTTTTT.

This clone was detected only a few times. V usage is TRBV28 and J usage is TRBJ1-2, with TRBD1 matching over 10 bases. Germline assignment: CDR1 MDHEN and CDR2 SYDVKM. The CDR3 totals 15 residues. V was clipped by 8 bases and J by 7 bases; unmatched bases: 13. Here the CDR3 DNA reads TGTGCCAGCGTTACCGCCCCGGGACAGGGGTTTGGCTACACCTTC. Protein sequence: CASVTAPGQGFGYTF.

This CDR3 is CATSDQTSGYPYEQYF. The CDR3 DNA reads as TGTGCCACCAGTGATCAGACTAGCGGTTATCCCTACGAGCAGTACTTC. The chain uses TRBV24-1 and TRBJ2-7; 9 bases line up with TRBD2. Germline CDR1 KGHDR, CDR2 SFDVKD. The CDR3 covers 16 residues. Germline trimming cut 3 bases from V and 2 bases from J; bases unmatched to any gene: 7.

V usage is TRBV7-2 and J usage is TRBJ2-3, with 9 bases aligning to TRBD2. This CDR3 has 19 amino acids. V gave up 4 bases and J gave up 3 bases; unmatched junction bases: 17. Germline V CDR1 and CDR2: SGHTA, FQGNSA. The CDR3 region is CASSSPSSGVSRGTDTQYF. For the CDR3, the DNA is TGTGCCAGCAGCTCTCCTTCTAGCGGGGTCTCCCGAGGGACAGATACGCAGTATTTT.

V gene TRBV29-1 combines with J gene TRBJ2-7; D gene uncertain. CDR3 size: 12 residues. Germline V gene sequence: CDR1 SQVTM, CDR2 ANQGSEA. The V end lost 2 bases, the J end lost 0 bases, and 5 bases lay between the germline ends. This chain's CDR3 is CSVESGSYEQYF. As DNA, the CDR3 is TGCAGCGTTGAATCCGGCTCCTACGAGCAGTACTTC.

This rearrangement joins TRBV19 to TRBJ2-7; 8 bases agree with TRBD2. Germline-derived CDR1 and CDR2 are LNHDA and SQIVND (reference sequence). There are 16 residues in the CDR3. Trimming took 8 bases from V and 2 from J; bases not matched to a gene: 14. In DNA form, the CDR3 reads TGTGCCAGTGCCTCTATTACTAGCGGCAGACCCTACGAGCAGTACTTC. Encoded protein: CASASITSGRPYEQYF. Variable domain in full (rest from reference TRBV19 and TRBJ2-7): DGGITQSPKYLFRKEGQNVTLSCEQNLNHDAMYWYRQDPGQGLRLIYYSQIVNDFQKGDIAEGYSVSREKKESFPLTVTSAQKNPTAFYLCASASITSGRPYEQYFGPGTRLTVT.

The V call is TRBV28, the J call TRBJ2-5; possible D gene TRBD2, 6 bases. Germline CDR1 is MDHEN and CDR2 is SYDVKM. CDR3 length: 15 residues. V lost 8 bases, J lost 1 base, and 17 bases lay in between. CDR3 residues: CASRPSGLRQETQYF. DNA for the CDR3: TGTGCCAGCCGTCCCTCGGGACTCCGCCAAGAGACCCAGTACTTC.

V gene TRBV14 combines with J gene TRBJ2-5, with TRBD2 matching 12 bases. CDR3 length: 16 amino acids. V lost 4 bases to trimming and J lost 7 bases; unmatched junction nucleotides: 10. Germline V gene lookup returns CDR1 SGHDN and CDR2 FVKESK. CDR3 sequence reads: CASSPPGLAGPPTQYF. The CDR3 region has the DNA TGTGCCAGCAGCCCTCCGGGACTAGCGGGCCCGCCGACCCAGTACTTC.

This clone turned up a few times. The rearrangement links TRBV20-1 to TRBJ2-5; no definite D call. This CDR3 is built from 10 residues. CDR1 and CDR2 (germline): DFQATT, SNEGSKA (reference sequence). The V end lost 4 bases, the J end lost 5 bases, and 5 bases lay between the germline ends. CDR3 DNA sequence: TGCAGTGCTATCGGGGAGACCCAGTACTTC. It encodes CSAIGETQYF.

The chain carries TRBV7-2 and TRBJ2-1; TRBD1 matches 10 bases. The CDR3 spans 15 residues. Unmatched junction bases numbered 8, after V lost 5 bases and J lost 7 bases. Germline CDR1 reads SGHTA; CDR2 reads FQGNSA. The CDR3 DNA reads as TGTGCCAGCAGCCGGCGACAGGGGGCGACAAATGAGCAGTTCTTC. It codes for CASSRRQGATNEQFF.